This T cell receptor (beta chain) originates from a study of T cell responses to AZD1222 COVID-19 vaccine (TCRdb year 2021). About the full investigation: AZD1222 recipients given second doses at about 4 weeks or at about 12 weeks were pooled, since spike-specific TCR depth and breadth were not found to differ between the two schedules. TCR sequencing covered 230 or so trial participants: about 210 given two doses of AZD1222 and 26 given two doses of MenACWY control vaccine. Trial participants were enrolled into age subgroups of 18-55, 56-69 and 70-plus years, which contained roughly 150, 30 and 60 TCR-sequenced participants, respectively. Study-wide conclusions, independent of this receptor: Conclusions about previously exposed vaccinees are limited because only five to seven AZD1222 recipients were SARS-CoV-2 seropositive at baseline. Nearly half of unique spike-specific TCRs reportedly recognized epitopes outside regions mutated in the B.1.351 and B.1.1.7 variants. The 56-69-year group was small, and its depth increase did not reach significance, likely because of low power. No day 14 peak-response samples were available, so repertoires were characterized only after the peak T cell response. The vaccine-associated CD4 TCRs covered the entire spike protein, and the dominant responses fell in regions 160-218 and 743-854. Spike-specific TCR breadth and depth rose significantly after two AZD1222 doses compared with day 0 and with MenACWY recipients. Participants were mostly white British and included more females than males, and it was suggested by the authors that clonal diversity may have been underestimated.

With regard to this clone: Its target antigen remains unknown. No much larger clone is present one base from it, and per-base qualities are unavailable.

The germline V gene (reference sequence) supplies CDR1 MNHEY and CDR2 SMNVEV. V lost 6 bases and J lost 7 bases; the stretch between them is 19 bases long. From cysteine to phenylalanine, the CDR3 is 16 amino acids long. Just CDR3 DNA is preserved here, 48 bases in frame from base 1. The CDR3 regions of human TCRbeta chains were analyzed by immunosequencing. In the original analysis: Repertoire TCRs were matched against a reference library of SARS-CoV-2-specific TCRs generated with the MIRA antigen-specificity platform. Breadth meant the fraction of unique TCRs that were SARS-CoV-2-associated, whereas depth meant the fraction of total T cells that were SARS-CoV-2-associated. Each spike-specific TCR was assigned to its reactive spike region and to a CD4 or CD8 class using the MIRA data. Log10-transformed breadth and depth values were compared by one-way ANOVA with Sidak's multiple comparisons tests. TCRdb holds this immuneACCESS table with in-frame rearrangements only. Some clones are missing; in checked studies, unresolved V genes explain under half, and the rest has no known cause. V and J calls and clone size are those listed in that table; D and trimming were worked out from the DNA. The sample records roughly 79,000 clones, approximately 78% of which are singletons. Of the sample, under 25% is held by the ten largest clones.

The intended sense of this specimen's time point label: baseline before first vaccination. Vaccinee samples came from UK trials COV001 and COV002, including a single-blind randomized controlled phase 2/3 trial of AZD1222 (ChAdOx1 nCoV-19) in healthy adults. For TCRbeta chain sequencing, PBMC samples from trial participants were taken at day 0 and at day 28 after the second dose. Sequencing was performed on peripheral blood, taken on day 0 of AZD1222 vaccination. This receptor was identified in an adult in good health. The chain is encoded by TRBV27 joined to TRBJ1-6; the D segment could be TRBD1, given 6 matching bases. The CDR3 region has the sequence CASRFGGNGGNSPLHF. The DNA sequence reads TGTGCCAGCAGGTTCGGGGGAAACGGGGGCAATTCACCCCTCCACTTT.